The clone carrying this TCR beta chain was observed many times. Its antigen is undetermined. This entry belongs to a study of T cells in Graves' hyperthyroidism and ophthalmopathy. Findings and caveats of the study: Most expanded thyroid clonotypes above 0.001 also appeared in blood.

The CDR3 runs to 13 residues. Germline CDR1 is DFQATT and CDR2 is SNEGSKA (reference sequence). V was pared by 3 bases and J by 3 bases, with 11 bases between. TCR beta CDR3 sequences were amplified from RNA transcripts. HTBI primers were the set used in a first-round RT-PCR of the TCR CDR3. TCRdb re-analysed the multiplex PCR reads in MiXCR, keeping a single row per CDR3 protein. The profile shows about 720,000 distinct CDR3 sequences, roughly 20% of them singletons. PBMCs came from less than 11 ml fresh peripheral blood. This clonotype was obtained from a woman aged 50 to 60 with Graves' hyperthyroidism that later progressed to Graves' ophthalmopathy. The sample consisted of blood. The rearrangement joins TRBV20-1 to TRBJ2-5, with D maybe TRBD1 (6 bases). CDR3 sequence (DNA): TGCAGTGCTAGGACCGGACAGAAAGAGACCCAGTACTTC. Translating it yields CSARTGQKETQYF.